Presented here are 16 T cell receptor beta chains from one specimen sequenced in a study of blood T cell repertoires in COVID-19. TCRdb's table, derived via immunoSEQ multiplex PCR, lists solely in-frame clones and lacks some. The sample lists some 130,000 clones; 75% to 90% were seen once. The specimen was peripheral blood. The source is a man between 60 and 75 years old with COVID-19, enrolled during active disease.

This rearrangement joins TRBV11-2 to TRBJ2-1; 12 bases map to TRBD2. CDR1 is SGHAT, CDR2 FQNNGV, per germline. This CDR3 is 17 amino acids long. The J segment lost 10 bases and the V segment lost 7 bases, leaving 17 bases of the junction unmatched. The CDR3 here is CASTYVPLAGGLGEQFF. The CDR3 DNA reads TGTGCCAGCACCTACGTCCCTCTAGCGGGGGGGCTGGGAGAGCAGTTCTTC.

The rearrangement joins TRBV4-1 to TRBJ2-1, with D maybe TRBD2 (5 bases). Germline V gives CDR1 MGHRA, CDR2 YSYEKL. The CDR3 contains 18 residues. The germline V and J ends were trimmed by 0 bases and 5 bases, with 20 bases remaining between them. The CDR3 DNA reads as TGCGCCAGCAGCCAAGATAGGTCCGGGGAAGGTCCTAACAATGAGCAGTTCTTC. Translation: CASSQDRSGEGPNNEQFF.

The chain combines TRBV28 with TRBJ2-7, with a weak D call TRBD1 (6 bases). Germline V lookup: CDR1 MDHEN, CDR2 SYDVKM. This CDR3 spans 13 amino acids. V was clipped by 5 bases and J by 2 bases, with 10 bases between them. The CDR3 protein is CASSPGQPYEQYF. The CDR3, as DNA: TGTGCCAGCAGTCCCGGACAGCCCTACGAGCAGTACTTC.

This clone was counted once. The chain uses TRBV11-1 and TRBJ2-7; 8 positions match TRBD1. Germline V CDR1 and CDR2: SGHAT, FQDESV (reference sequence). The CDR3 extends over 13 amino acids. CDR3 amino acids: CASTRTGTYEQYF. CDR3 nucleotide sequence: TGTGCTTCAACCCGGACAGGGACCTACGAGCAGTACTTC.

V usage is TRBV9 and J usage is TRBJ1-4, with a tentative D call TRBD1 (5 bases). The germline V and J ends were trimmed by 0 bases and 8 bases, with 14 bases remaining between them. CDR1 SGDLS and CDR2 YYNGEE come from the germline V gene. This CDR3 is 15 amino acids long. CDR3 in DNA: TGTGCCAGCAGCGTAGCTCAGGGTGTCAACGAAAAACTGTTTTTT. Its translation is CASSVAQGVNEKLFF. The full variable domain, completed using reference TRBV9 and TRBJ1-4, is DSGVTQTPKHLITATGQRVTLRCSPRSGDLSVYWYQQSLDQGLQFLIQYYNGEERAKGNILERFSAQQFPDLHSELNLSSLELGDSALYFCASSVAQGVNEKLFFGSGTQLSVL.

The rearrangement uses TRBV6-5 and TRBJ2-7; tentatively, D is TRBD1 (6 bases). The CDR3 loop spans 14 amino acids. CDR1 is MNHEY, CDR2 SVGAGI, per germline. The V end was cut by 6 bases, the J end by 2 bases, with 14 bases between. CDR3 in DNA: TGTGCCAGCAGCCACAGGGAACAAGCCTACGAGCAGTACTTC. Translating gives CASSHREQAYEQYF.

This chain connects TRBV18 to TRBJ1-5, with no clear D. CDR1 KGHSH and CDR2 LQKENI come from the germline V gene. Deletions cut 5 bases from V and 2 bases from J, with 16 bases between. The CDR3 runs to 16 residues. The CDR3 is CASSKAEVGGNQPQHF. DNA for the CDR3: TGTGCCAGCTCAAAGGCGGAGGTTGGCGGCAATCAGCCCCAGCATTTT.

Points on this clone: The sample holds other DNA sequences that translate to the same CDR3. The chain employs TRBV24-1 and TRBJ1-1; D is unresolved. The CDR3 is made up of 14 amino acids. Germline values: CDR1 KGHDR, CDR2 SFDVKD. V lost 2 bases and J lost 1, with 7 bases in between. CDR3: CATSDSSGNTEAFF. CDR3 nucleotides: TGTGCCACCAGTGATTCGTCCGGGAACACTGAAGCTTTCTTT.

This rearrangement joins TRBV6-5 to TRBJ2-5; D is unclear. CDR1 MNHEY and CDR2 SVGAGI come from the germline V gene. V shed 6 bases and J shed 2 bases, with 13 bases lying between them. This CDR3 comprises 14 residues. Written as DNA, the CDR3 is TGTGCCAGCAGCCCCCTAGGAGATCAAGAGACCCAGTACTTC. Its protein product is CASSPLGDQETQYF.

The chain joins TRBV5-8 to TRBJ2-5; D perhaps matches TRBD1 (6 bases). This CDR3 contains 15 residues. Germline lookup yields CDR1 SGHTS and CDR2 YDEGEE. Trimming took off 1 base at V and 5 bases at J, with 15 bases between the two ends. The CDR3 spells CASSLSQGIWETQYF. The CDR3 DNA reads TGTGCCAGCAGCTTGAGTCAGGGGATTTGGGAGACCCAGTACTTC.

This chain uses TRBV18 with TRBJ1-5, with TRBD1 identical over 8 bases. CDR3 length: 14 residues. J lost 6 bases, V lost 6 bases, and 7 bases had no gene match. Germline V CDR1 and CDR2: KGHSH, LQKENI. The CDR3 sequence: CASSGQGAFQPQHF. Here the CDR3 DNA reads TGTGCCAGCTCCGGGCAGGGGGCTTTTCAGCCCCAGCATTTT.

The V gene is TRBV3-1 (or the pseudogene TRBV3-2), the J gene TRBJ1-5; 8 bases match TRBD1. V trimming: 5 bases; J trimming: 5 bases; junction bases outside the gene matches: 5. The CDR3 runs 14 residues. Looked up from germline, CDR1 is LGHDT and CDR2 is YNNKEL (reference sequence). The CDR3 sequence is CASSSGQGYQPQHF. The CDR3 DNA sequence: TGTGCCAGCAGCTCAGGACAGGGTTATCAGCCCCAGCATTTT.

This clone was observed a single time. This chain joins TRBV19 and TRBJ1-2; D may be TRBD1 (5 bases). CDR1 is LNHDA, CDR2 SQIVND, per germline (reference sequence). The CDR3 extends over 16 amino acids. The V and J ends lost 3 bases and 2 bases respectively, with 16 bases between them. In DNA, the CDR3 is TGTGCCAGTAGTATTTGGGGGGACCTAAGAAACTATGGCTACACCTTC. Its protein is CASSIWGDLRNYGYTF.

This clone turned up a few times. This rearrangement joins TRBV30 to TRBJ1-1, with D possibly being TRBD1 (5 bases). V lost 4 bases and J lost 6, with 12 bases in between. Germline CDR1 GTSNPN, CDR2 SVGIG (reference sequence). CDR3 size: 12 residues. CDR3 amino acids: CAWTGFYAEAFF. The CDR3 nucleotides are TGTGCCTGGACAGGGTTTTACGCTGAAGCTTTCTTT.

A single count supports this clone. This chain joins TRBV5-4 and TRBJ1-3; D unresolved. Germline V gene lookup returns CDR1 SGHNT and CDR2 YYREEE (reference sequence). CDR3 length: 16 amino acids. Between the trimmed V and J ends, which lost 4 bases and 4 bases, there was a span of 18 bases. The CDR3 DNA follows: TGTGCCAGCAGCCCAACGCCAGTTACGGAGGGAAACACCATATATTTT. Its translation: CASSPTPVTEGNTIYF.

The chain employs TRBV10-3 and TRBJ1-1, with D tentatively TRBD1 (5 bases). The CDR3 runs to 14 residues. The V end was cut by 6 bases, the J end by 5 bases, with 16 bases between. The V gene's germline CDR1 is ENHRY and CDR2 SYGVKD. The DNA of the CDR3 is TGTGCCATCAGCCCAGGGTCTTGGAAAACTGAAGCTTTCTTT. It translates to CAISPGSWKTEAFF.